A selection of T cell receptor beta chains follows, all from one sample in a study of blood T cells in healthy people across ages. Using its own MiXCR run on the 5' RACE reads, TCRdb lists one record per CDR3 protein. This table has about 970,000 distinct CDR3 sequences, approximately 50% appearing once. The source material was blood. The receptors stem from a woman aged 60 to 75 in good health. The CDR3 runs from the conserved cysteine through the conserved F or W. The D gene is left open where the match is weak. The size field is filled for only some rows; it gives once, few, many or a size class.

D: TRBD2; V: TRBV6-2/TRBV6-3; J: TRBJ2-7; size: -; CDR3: CASSNPGTSQWGEQYF; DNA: TGTGCCAGCAGCAATCCCGGGACTAGCCAATGGGGCGAGCAGTACTTC
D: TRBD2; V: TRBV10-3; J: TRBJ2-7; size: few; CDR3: CAISDTGTSSYEQYF; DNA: TGTGCCATCAGTGATACCGGGACTAGCTCCTACGAGCAGTACTTC
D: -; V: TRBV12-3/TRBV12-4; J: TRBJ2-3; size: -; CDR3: CASMPQGTDTQYF; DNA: TGTGCCAGCATGCCCCAGGGAACAGATACGCAGTATTTT
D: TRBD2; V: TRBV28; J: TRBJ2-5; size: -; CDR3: CASSTPTSALETQYF; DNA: TGTGCCAGCAGTACTCCGACTAGCGCCCTAGAGACCCAGTACTTC
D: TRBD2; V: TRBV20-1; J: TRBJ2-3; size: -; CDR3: CSASPSGRASNTQYF; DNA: TGCAGTGCTTCCCCTAGCGGGAGGGCCTCTAATACGCAGTATTTT
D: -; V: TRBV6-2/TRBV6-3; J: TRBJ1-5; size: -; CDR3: CASSYSASRNQPQHF; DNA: TGTGCCAGCAGTTACTCAGCTTCTCGCAATCAGCCCCAGCATTTT
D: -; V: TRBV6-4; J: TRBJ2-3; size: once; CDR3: CASSDSSVGGTDTQYF; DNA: TGTGCCAGCAGTGACTCGAGTGTGGGGGGCACAGATACGCAGTATTTT
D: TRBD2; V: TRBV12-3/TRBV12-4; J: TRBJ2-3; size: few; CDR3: CASSLLPGLAGRVDTQYF; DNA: TGTGCCAGCAGCCTCCTACCGGGACTAGCGGGACGGGTGGATACGCAGTATTTT
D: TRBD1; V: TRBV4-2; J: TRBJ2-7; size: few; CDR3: CASSHAGTGYPSVSYEQYF; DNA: TGTGCCAGCAGCCATGCCGGGACAGGGTACCCTTCGGTGTCCTACGAGCAGTACTTC
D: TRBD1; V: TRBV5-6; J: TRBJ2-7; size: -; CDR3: CASSASGTVFLEQYF; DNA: TGTGCCAGCAGCGCCTCCGGGACAGTCTTCTTGGAGCAGTACTTC
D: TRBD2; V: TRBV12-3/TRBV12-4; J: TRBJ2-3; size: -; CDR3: CASSNLGGRTDTQYF; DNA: TGTGCCAGCAGCAACCTGGGGGGGAGAACAGATACGCAGTATTTT
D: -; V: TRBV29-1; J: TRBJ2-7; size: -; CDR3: CSASLASNEQYF; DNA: TGCAGCGCTAGCCTCGCGAGCAATGAGCAGTACTTC
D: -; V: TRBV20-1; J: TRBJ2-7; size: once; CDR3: CSAQSDSYEQYF; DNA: TGCAGTGCTCAGAGCGACTCCTACGAGCAGTACTTC
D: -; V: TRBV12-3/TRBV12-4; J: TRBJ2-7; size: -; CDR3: CASSPWAYEQYF; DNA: TGTGCCAGCAGCCCATGGGCCTACGAGCAGTACTTC
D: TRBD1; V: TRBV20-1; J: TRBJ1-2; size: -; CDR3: CSAPDRSNYGYTF; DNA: TGCAGTGCCCCGGACAGGTCTAACTATGGCTACACCTTC
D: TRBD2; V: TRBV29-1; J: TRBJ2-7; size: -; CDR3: CSTRLAGRFEQYF; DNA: TGCAGCACAAGACTAGCGGGGAGGTTCGAGCAGTACTTC
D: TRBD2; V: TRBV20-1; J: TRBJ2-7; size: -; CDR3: CSARDVVTSGRGTYEQYF; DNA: TGCAGTGCTAGAGATGTCGTGACTAGCGGGAGGGGGACCTACGAGCAGTACTTC
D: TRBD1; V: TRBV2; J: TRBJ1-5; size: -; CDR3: CASSFDRVNQPQHF; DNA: TGTGCCAGCAGTTTCGACAGGGTCAATCAGCCCCAGCATTTT
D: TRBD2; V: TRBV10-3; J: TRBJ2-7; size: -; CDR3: CAISDGLASYEQYF; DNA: TGTGCCATCAGTGACGGACTAGCCTCCTACGAGCAGTACTTC
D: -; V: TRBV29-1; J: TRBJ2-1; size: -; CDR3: CSGGDNEQFF; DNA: TGCAGCGGGGGGGACAATGAGCAGTTCTTC
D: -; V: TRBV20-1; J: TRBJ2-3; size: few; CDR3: CSARAGQRAGDTQYF; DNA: TGCAGTGCTAGGGCGGGACAGAGGGCAGGAGATACGCAGTATTTT
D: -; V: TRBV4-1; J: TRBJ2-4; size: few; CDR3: CASSHRFGYIQYF; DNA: TGCGCCAGCAGCCATCGGTTCGGGTACATTCAGTACTTC
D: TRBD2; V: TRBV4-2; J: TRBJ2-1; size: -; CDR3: CASSQAGTSGIERQETQFF; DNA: TGTGCCAGCAGCCAAGCAGGGACTAGCGGGATAGAGCGCCAAGAGACCCAGTTCTTC
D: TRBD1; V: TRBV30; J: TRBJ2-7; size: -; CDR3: CAWMRPSGTASYEQYF; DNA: TGTGCCTGGATGAGGCCCTCCGGGACAGCCTCCTACGAGCAGTACTTC
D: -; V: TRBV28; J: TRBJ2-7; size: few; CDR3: CASSDREWTYEQYF; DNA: TGTGCCAGCAGTGATAGGGAGTGGACCTACGAGCAGTACTTC
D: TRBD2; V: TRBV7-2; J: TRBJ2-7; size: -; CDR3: CASSSQYSGYEQYF; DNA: TGTGCCAGCAGCTCCCAATATAGCGGGTACGAGCAGTACTTC